This T cell receptor (beta chain) was captured in a study of response to subunit inactivated influenza vaccine. Whole-study findings and limits: Only a handful of new T cells, the authors suggested, are recruited with each seasonal influenza vaccination.

Each CDR3 protein is one row after TCRdb ran MiXCR on the RT-PCR reads. The sample holds about 780,000 distinct CDR3 sequences, under 20% seen once. For this clonotype: Its specificity is unknown.

Germline V lookup: CDR1 DFQATT, CDR2 SNEGSKA (reference sequence). V gave up 7 bases and J gave up 0 bases, with 12 bases separating them. CDR3 length: 14 residues. The receptor was derived from a man aged 50 to 59 who received an inactivated influenza vaccine. This sample comprised PBMCs from blood, obtained 5 to 6 days after vaccination. The chain links TRBV20-1 to TRBJ1-4; D not certain. The CDR3 loop is CSVTAGATNEKLFF. CDR3 DNA: TGCAGTGTTACAGCAGGTGCAACTAATGAAAAACTGTTTTTT.